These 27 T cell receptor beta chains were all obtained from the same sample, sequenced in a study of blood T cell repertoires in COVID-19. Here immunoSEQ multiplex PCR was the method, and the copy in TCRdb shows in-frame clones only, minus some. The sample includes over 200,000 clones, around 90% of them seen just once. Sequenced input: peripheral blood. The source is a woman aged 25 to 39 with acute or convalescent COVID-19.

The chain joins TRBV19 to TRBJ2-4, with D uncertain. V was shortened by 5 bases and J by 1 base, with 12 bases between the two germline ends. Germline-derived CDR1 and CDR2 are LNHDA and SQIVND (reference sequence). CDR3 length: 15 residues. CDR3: CASSPLGMAKNIQYF. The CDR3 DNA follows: TGTGCCAGTAGTCCTCTAGGAATGGCCAAAAACATTCAGTACTTC. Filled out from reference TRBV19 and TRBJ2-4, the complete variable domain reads DGGITQSPKYLFRKEGQNVTLSCEQNLNHDAMYWYRQDPGQGLRLIYYSQIVNDFQKGDIAEGYSVSREKKESFPLTVTSAQKNPTAFYLCASSPLGMAKNIQYFGAGTRLSVL.

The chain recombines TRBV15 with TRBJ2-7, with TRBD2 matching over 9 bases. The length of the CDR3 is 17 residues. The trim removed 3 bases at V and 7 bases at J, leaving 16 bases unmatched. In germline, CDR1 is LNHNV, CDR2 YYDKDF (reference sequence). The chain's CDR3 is CATSRGPSGTRIREQYF. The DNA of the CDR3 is TGTGCCACCAGCAGGGGCCCTAGCGGGACCCGAATCCGGGAGCAGTACTTC.

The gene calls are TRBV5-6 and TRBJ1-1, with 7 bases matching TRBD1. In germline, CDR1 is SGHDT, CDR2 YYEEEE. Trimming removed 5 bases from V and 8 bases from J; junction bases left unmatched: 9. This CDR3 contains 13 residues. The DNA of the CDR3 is TGTGCCAGCAGTTGGATAGGGGGCGAGGAAGCTTTCTTT. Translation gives CASSWIGGEEAFF.

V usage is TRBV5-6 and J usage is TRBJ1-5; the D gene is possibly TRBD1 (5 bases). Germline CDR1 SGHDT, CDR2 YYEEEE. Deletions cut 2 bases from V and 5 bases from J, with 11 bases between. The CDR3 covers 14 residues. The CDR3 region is CASSLGQGDQPQHF. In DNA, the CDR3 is TGTGCCAGCAGCTTAGGCCAGGGTGATCAGCCCCAGCATTTT.

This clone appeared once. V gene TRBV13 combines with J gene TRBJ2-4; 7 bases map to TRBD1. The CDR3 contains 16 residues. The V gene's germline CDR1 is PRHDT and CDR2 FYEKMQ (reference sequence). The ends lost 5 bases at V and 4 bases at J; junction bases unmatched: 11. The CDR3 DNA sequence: TGTGCCAGCAGCCCCCCGACAGGGAAGTATAAAAACATTCAGTACTTC. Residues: CASSPPTGKYKNIQYF.

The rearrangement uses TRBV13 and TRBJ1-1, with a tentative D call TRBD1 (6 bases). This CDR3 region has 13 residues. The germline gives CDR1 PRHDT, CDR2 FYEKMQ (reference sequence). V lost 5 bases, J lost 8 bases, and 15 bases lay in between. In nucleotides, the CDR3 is TGTGCCAGCAGCGAACTGGACAGCCAAGAAGCTTTCTTT. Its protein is CASSELDSQEAFF.

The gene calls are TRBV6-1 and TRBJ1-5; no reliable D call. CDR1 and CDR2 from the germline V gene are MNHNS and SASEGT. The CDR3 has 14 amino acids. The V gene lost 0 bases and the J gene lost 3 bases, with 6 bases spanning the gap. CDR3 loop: CASSEASLNQPQHF. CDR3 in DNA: TGTGCCAGCAGTGAAGCCAGTCTCAATCAGCCCCAGCATTTT.

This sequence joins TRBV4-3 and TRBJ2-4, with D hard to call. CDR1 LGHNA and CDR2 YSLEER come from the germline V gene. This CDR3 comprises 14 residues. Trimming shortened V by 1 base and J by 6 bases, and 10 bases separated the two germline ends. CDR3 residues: CASSQGAYGNIQYF. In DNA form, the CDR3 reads TGCGCCAGCAGCCAAGGGGCATACGGAAACATTCAGTACTTC.

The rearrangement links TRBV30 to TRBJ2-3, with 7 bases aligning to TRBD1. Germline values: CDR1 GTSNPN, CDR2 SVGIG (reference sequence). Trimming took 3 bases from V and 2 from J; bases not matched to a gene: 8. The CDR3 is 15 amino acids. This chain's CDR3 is CAWRRTGDVTDTQYF. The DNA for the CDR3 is TGTGCCTGGAGGCGTACAGGGGATGTCACAGATACGCAGTATTTT.

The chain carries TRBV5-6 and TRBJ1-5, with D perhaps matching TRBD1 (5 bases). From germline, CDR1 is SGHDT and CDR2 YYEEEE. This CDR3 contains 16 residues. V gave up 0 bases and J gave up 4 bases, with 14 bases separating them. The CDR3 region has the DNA TGTGCCAGCAGCTTGGCGGCAGGGTGGGCGAATCAGCCCCAGCATTTT. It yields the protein CASSLAAGWANQPQHF.

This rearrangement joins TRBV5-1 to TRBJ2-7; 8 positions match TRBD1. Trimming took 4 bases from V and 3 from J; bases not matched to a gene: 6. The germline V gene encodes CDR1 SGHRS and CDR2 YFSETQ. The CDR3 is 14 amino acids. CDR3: CASSHPGGIYEQYF. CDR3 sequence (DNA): TGCGCCAGCAGCCACCCAGGGGGCATCTACGAGCAGTACTTC.

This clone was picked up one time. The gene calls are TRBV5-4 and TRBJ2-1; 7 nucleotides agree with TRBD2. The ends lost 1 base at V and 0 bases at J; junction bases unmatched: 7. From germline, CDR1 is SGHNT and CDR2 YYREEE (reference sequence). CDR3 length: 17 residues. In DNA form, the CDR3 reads TGTGCCAGCAGCTTGACTCGACTAGCAAGCTCCTACAATGAGCAGTTCTTC. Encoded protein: CASSLTRLASSYNEQFF.

Written as DNA, the CDR3 is TGCGCCAGCAGCTTGGGGCGGGAAAACGGGGAAAATCAGCCCCAGCATTTT. Protein sequence: CASSLGRENGENQPQHF. The chain uses TRBV5-1 and TRBJ1-5, with D uncertain. In germline, CDR1 is SGHRS, CDR2 YFSETQ. The CDR3 spans 17 residues. The V end lost 0 bases, the J end lost 4 bases, and 17 bases lay between the germline ends. Supplemented by reference TRBV5-1 and TRBJ1-5, the full variable domain reads KAGVTQTPRYLIKTRGQQVTLSCSPISGHRSVSWYQQTPGQGLQFLFEYFSETQRNKGNFPGRFSGRQFSNSRSEMNVSTLELGDSALYLCASSLGRENGENQPQHFGDGTRLSIL.

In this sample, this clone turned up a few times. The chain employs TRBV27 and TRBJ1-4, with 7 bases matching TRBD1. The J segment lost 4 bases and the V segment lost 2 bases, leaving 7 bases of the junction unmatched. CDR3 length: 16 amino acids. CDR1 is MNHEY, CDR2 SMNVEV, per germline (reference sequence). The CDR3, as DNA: TGTGCCAGCAGTTTACTGTTCCGGGACAGTAATGAAAAACTGTTTTTT. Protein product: CASSLLFRDSNEKLFF.

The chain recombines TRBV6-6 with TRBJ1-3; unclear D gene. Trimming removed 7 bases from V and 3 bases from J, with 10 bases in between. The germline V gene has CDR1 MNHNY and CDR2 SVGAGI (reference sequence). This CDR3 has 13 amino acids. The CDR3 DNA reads TGTGCCAGCATGCTAAGCGGTGGAAACACCATATATTTT. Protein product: CASMLSGGNTIYF.

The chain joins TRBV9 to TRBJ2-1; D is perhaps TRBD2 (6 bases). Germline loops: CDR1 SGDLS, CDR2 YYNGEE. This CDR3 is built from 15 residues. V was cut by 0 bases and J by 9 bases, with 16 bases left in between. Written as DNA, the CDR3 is TGTGCCAGCAGCGTAGCTACTGTTGGGGGGACTGAGCAGTTCTTC. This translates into CASSVATVGGTEQFF.

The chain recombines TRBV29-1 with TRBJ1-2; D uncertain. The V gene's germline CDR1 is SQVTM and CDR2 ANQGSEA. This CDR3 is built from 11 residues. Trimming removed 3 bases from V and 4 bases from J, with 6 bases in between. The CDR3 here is CSVESGYGYTF. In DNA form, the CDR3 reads TGCAGCGTTGAGTCGGGCTATGGCTACACCTTC.

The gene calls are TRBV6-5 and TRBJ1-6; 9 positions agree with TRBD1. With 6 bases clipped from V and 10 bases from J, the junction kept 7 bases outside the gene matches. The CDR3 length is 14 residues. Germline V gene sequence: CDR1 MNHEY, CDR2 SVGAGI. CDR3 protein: CASRTPGQGSPLHF. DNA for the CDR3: TGTGCCAGCAGGACACCGGGACAGGGCTCACCCCTCCACTTT.

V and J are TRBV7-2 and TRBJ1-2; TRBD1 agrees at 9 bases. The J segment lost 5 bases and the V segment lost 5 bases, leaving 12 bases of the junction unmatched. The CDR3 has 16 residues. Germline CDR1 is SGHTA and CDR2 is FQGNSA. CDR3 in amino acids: CASSVTTGGARYGYTF. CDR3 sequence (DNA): TGTGCCAGCAGCGTTACTACAGGGGGCGCCCGGTATGGCTACACCTTC.

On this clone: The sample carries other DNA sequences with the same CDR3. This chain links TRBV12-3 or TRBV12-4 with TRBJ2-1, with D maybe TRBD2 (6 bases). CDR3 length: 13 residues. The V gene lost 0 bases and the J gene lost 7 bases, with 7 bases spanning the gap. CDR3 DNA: TGTGCCAGCAGTTTAGCGGGAGGAAATGAGCAGTTCTTC. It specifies CASSLAGGNEQFF.

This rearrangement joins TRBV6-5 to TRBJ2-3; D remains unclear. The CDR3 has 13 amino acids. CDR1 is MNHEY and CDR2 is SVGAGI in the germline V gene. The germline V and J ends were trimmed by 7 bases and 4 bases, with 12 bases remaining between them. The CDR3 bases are TGTGCCAGCAAGAACTATTTGTCAGATACGCAGTATTTT. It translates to CASKNYLSDTQYF.

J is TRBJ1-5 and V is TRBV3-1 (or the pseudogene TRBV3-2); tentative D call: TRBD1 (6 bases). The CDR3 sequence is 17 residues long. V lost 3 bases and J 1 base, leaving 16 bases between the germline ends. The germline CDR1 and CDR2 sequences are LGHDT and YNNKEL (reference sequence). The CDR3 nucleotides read TGTGCCAGCAGCCAGGCTGGGCAAGGGGGAAGCAATCAGCCCCAGCATTTT. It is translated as CASSQAGQGGSNQPQHF.

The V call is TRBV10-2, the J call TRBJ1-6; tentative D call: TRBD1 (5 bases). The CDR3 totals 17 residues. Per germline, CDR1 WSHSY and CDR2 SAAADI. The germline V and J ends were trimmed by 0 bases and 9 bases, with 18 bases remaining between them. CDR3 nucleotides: TGCGCCAGCAGTGAGTCGGGAACCGGGACTAAGACTTCACCCCTCCACTTT. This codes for CASSESGTGTKTSPLHF.

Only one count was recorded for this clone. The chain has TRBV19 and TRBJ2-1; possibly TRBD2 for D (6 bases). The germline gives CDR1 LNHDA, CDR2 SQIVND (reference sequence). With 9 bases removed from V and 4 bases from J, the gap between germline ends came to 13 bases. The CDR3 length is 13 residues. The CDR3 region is CASKEGGYNEQFF. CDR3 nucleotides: TGTGCCAGCAAGGAGGGAGGTTACAATGAGCAGTTCTTC. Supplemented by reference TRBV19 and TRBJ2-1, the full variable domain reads DGGITQSPKYLFRKEGQNVTLSCEQNLNHDAMYWYRQDPGQGLRLIYYSQIVNDFQKGDIAEGYSVSREKKESFPLTVTSAQKNPTAFYLCASKEGGYNEQFFGPGTRLTVL.

The chain's CDR3 is CASRTTGQGAPYEQYF. CDR3 nucleotide sequence: TGTGCCAGCAGAACTACGGGGCAGGGGGCCCCCTACGAGCAGTACTTC. This sequence joins TRBV6-6 and TRBJ2-7; 8 positions match TRBD1. V lost 6 bases, J lost 2 bases, and 12 bases stayed unmatched. This CDR3 region has 16 residues. In germline, CDR1 is MNHNY, CDR2 SVGAGI (reference sequence).

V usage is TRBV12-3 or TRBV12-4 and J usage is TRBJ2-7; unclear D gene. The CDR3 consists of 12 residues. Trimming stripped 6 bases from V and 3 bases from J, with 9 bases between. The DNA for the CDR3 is TGTGCCAGCAGCCCCAGGAACTACGAGCAGTACTTC. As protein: CASSPRNYEQYF.

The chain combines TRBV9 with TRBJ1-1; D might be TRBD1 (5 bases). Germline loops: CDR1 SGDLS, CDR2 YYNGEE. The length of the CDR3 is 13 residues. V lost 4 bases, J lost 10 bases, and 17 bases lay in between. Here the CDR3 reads CASSPAGGGTAFF. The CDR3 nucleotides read TGTGCCAGCAGCCCCGCGGGTGGAGGGACAGCTTTCTTT.